This TCR beta chain appears in the sequencing data of a study of T cell repertoires in cytomegalovirus infection. Study background: Public TCR beta signatures marked donors with CMV infection and the matching HLA. Study-wide points: Ex vivo responses were dominated by HLA-C-restricted CMV-specific TCR beta clonotypes.

Trimming took 6 bases from V and 1 from J, leaving 20 bases between them. The CDR3 sequence is 17 residues long. Germline V gene sequence: CDR1 KGHDR, CDR2 SFDVKD. TCRdb itself ran the reads through MiXCR, one entry per CDR3 protein. The table includes roughly 300,000 distinct CDR3 sequences, about 23% detected once. This clonotype was counted only a few times. Its antigen is undetermined. This clonotype originated in a human donor in good health (CMV status not recorded). Some clones in this sample may be carry-over from other donors' samples. The rearrangement links TRBV24-1 to TRBJ1-2; D perhaps matches TRBD1 (6 bases). Source material: PBMCs. This CDR3 reads CATSHTSDRQNNYGYTF. The CDR3 DNA reads TGTGCCACCAGTCATACCTCGGACAGACAAAATAACTATGGCTACACCTTC.